This T cell receptor (beta chain) was sequenced during a study of identical twins. TCRdb itself ran the 5' RACE reads through MiXCR, one entry per CDR3 protein. The table includes 350,000 to 450,000 distinct CDR3 sequences, around 20% detected once. This CDR3 spans 14 amino acids. V shed 6 bases, J shed 4 bases, and the junction held 7 bases outside the gene matches. Study-wide results and limits: Zero-insertion analyses might be partly confounded by invariant T cells like MAIT and iNKT. Models underestimated TCR alpha sharing (out-of-frame) in monozygotic twins. Sequences that were out-of-frame, alpha and twin-shared displayed an excess of low generation probability.

This clonotype was picked up a small number of times. Its antigen is unknown. The chain couples TRBV12-3 or TRBV12-4 to TRBJ2-5; 8 bases match TRBD2. Sequenced: naive T cells sorted from blood. The receptor was derived from a man between 45 and 60 years old in good health. The CDR3 loop reads CASRFSGVVETQYF. For the CDR3, the DNA is TGTGCCAGCAGATTTAGCGGGGTGGTAGAGACCCAGTACTTC.